The 3 T cell receptor beta chains in this list originate from one sample, sequenced in a study of blood T cells in healthy people across ages. It was with a sample-barcoded 5' primer and a J-beta primer mix that a second PCR of roughly 7 to 12 cycles was run. TCRdb itself ran the 5' RACE reads through MiXCR, one entry per CDR3 protein. The sample carries nearly 800,000 distinct CDR3 sequences, approximately 60% recorded once. The source material was blood. The origin of the receptors is a man aged 40-49 years in good health.

This chain connects TRBV29-1 to TRBJ2-3; D ambiguous. Germline CDR1 SQVTM, CDR2 ANQGSEA. With 7 bases removed from V and 2 bases from J, the gap between germline ends came to 13 bases. CDR3 length: 13 residues. The CDR3 DNA reads as TGCAGCGCGAAGGCTGTTTACACAGATACGCAGTATTTT. Translated: CSAKAVYTDTQYF.

This clonotype was seen more than once but under ten times. The V and J genes are TRBV28 and TRBJ1-5, with 7 bases matching TRBD1. CDR1 MDHEN and CDR2 SYDVKM come from the germline V gene. Germline trimming cut 6 bases from V and 2 bases from J; bases unmatched to any gene: 10. The CDR3 runs 16 residues. This chain's CDR3 is CASRLTGFGGNQPQHF. The DNA of the CDR3 is TGTGCCAGCAGGCTGACAGGGTTCGGGGGCAATCAGCCCCAGCATTTT.

The rearrangement joins TRBV20-1 to TRBJ2-4; D is unresolved. The CDR3 contains 15 residues. Trimming took 0 bases from V and 0 from J, leaving 9 bases between them. In germline, CDR1 is DFQATT, CDR2 SNEGSKA (reference sequence). In DNA form, the CDR3 reads TGCAGTGCTAGAGAGTCTCTCCAAGCCAAAAACATTCAGTACTTC. As protein: CSARESLQAKNIQYF.